The text below deals with one T cell receptor beta chain. What it binds is not known. Gene names refer to mouse genes. The read finishes 1 residue shy of the CDR3 end, and the germline J gene is used to complete it. Described time point: mouse harvest day 7 after allogeneic transplant. Tail vein injection delivered 10^7 T-cell-depleted bone marrow cells and 10^6 splenic CD5+ T cells. Mice had MHC-mismatched B6 into BALB/c GVHD, sampled day 7 or 14. Produced via immunoSEQ multiplex PCR; TCRdb's table is partial and in-frame only. The top ten clones hold 6.5% to 9% of a sample with 7,500 to 10,000 clones, 45% of them seen once. This entry is derived from a study of tissue T cells after allogeneic stem cell transplantation. Whole-study results and caveats: Shared clones across patients were few; motif clustering revealed tissue-specific shared signatures. TCR repertoires tracked anatomic similarity, regardless of disease or transplant status.

Germline CDR1 is NNHDY and CDR2 is SYVADS. Deletions cut 2 bases from V and 0 bases from J, with 6 bases between. This CDR3 is 13 amino acids long. This chain uses TRBV13-3 with TRBJ2-7, with no clear D. The sequence came from a female BALB/c mouse given C57BL/6 T cells with graft-versus-host disease after an allogeneic hematopoietic cell transplant. Sequences were obtained from gut tissue. The CDR3 DNA, read in part, is TGTGCCAGCAGTGACCTCAGCTCCTATGAACAGTAC. This gives the protein CASSDLSSYEQY. The whole CDR3 protein is CASSDLSSYEQYF.